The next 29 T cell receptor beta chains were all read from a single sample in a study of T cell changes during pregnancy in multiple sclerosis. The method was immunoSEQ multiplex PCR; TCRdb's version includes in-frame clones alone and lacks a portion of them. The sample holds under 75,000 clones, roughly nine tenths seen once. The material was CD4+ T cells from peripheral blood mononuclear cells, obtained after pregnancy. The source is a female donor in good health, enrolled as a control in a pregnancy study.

CDR3 residues: CASRRQGSYEQYF. The CDR3 DNA follows: TGTGCCAGCCGTAGACAGGGATCCTACGAGCAGTACTTC. This chain joins TRBV6-5 and TRBJ2-7; 7 bases are shared with TRBD1. This CDR3 spans 13 amino acids. Trimming removed 8 bases from V and 1 base from J; junction bases left unmatched: 5. Looked up from germline, CDR1 is MNHEY and CDR2 is SVGAGI.

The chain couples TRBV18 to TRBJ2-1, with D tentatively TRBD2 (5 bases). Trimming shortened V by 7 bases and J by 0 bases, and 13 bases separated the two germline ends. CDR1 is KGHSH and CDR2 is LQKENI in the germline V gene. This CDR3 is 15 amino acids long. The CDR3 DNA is TGTGCCAGCTATTTAAGCGGTGACTCCTACAATGAGCAGTTCTTC. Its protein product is CASYLSGDSYNEQFF.

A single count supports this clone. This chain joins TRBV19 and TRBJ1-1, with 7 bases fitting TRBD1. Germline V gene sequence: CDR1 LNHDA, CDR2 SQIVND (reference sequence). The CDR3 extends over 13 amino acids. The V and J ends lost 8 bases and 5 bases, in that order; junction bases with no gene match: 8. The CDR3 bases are TGTGCCAGTGGACAGGTAGTATATACTGAAGCTTTCTTT. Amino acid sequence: CASGQVVYTEAFF.

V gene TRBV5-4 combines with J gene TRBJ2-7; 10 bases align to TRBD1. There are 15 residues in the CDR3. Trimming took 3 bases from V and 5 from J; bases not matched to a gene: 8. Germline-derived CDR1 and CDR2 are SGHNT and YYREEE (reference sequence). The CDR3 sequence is CASSSFRDRGHEQYF. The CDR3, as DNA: TGTGCCAGCAGCTCCTTCCGGGACAGGGGTCACGAGCAGTACTTC.

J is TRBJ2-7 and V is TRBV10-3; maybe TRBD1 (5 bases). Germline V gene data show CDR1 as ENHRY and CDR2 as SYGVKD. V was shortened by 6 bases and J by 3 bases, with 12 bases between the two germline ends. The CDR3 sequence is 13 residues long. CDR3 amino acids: CAISLRQYYEQYF. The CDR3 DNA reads TGTGCCATCAGCCTCCGACAGTACTACGAGCAGTACTTC.

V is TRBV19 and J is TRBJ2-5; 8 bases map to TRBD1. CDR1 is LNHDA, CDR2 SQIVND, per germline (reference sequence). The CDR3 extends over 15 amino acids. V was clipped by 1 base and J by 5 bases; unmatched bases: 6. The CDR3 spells CASSIGAGGAETQYF. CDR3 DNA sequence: TGTGCCAGTAGTATAGGTGCAGGGGGCGCCGAGACCCAGTACTTC. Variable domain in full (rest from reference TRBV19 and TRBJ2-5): DGGITQSPKYLFRKEGQNVTLSCEQNLNHDAMYWYRQDPGQGLRLIYYSQIVNDFQKGDIAEGYSVSREKKESFPLTVTSAQKNPTAFYLCASSIGAGGAETQYFGPGTRLLVL.

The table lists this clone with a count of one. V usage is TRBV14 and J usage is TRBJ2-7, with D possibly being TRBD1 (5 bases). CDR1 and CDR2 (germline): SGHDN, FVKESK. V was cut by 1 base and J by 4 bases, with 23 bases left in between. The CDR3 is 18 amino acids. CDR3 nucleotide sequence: TGTGCCAGCAGCCAAGGTGACGGTAAAGGGTGGGGCAGGTACGAGCAGTACTTC. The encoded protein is CASSQGDGKGWGRYEQYF.

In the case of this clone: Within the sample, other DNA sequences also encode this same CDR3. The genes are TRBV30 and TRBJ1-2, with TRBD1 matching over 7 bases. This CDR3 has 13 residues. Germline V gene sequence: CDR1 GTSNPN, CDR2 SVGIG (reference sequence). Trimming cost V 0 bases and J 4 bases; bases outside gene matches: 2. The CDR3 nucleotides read TGTGCCTGGAGTGTGCAGGGGGGCTATGGCTACACCTTC. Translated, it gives CAWSVQGGYGYTF.

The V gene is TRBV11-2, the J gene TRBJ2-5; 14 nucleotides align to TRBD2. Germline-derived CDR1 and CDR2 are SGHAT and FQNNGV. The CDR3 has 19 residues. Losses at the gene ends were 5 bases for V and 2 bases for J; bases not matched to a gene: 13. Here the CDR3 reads CASSRGTSGGYSRQETQYF. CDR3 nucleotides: TGTGCCAGCAGCCGCGGGACTAGCGGGGGATACAGCAGACAAGAGACCCAGTACTTC. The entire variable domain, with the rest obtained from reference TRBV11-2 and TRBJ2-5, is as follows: EAGVAQSPRYKIIEKRQSVAFWCNPISGHATLYWYQQILGQGPKLLIQFQNNGVVDDSQLPKDRFSAERLKGVDSTLKIQPAKLEDSAVYLCASSRGTSGGYSRQETQYFGPGTRLLVL.

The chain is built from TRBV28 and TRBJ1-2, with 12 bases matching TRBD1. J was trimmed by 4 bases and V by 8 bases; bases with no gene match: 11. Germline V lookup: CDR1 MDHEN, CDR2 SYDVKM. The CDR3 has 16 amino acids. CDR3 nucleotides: TGTGCCAGCGGCCGGGACAGGGGGCGTTACGGCTATGGCTACACCTTC. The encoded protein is CASGRDRGRYGYGYTF.

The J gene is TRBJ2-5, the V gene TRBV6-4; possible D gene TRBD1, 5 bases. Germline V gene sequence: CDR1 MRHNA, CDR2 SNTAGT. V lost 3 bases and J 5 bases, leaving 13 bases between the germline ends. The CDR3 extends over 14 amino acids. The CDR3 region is CASSEQGDRETQYF. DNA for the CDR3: TGTGCCAGCAGTGAGCAGGGTGACCGGGAGACCCAGTACTTC.

CDR3 sequence reads: CAWSYSRGPIMNTEAFF. CDR3 bases: TGTGCCTGGAGTTATAGCAGGGGACCTATAATGAACACTGAAGCTTTCTTT. The gene calls are TRBV30 and TRBJ1-1, with D perhaps TRBD1 (6 bases). CDR3 size: 17 residues. The germline gives CDR1 GTSNPN, CDR2 SVGIG (reference sequence). Trimming cost V 2 bases and J 0 bases, with 19 bases left between them.

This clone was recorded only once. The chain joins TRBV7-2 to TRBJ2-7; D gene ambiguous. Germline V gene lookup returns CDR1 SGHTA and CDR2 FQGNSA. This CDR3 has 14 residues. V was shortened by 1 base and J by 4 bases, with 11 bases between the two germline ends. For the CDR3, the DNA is TGTGCCAGCAGCTTAGATCCAGCGCGGTACGAGCAGTACTTC. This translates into CASSLDPARYEQYF.

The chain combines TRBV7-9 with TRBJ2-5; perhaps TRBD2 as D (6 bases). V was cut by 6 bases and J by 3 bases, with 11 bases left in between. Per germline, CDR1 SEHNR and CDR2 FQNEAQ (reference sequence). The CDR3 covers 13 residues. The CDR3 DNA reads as TGTGCCAGCAGACCCTGGGGGGAAGAGACCCAGTACTTC. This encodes CASRPWGEETQYF.

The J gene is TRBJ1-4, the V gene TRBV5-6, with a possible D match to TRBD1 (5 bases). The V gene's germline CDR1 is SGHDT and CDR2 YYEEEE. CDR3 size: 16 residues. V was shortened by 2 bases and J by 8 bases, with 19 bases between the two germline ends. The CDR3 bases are TGTGCCAGCAGCTTCAATCCGGGCCAGGGTGGAGAAAAACTGTTTTTT. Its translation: CASSFNPGQGGEKLFF.

The CDR3, as DNA: TGCGCCAGCAGCGTGCAGGGATTGGAAGAAAAACTGTTTTTT. Its translation is CASSVQGLEEKLFF. The chain couples TRBV5-1 to TRBJ1-4; the D gene is possibly TRBD1 (5 bases). This CDR3 spans 14 amino acids. The V end was cut by 4 bases, the J end by 8 bases, with 15 bases between. Germline V gene data show CDR1 as SGHRS and CDR2 as YFSETQ.

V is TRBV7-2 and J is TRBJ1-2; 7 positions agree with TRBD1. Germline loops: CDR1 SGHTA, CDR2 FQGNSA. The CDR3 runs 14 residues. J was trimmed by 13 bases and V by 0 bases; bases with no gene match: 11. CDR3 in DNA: TGTGCCAGCAGCTTAGCCACAGCAAGGTCAGGGGGCACCTTC. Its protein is CASSLATARSGGTF.

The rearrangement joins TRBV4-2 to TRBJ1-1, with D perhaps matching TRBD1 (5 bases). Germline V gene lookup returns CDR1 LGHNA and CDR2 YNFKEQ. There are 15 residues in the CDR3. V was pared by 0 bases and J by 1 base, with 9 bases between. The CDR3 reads CASSQDLGANTEAFF. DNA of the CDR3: TGTGCCAGCAGCCAAGATCTAGGGGCGAACACTGAAGCTTTCTTT.

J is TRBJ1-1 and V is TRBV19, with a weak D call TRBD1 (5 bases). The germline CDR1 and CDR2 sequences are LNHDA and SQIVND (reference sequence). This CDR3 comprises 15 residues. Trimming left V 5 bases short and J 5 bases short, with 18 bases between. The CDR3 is CASSLGWKGVTEAFF. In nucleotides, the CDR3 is TGTGCCAGTAGTCTGGGGTGGAAAGGGGTTACTGAAGCTTTCTTT.

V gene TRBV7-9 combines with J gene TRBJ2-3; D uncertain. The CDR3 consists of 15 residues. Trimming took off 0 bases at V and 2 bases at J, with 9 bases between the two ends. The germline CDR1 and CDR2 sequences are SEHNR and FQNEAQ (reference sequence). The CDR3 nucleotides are TGTGCCAGCAGCTTAGCTTCGGGTTCCACAGATACGCAGTATTTT. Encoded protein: CASSLASGSTDTQYF.

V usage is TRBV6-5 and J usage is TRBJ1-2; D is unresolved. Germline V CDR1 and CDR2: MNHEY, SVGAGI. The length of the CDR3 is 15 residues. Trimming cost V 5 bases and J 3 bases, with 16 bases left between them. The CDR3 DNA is TGTGCCAGCAGTCCCCGAGCCCCCGGGGACTATGGCTACACCTTC. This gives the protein CASSPRAPGDYGYTF.

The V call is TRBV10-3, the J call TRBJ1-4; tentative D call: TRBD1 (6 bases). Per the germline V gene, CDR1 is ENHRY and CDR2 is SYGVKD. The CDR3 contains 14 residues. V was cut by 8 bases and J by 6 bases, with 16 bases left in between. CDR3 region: CAIGPTGTYEKLFF. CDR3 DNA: TGTGCCATCGGCCCCACAGGGACCTATGAAAAACTGTTTTTT.

CDR3 DNA: TGTGCCAGCAGCCCCCTTGGGGCCGAGAACACTGAAGCTTTCTTT. Translation: CASSPLGAENTEAFF. The chain is built from TRBV11-3 and TRBJ1-1, with a tentative D call TRBD1 (5 bases). V was pared by 5 bases and J by 1 base, with 14 bases between. The CDR3 has 15 residues. Germline V lookup: CDR1 SGHNT, CDR2 YENEEA.

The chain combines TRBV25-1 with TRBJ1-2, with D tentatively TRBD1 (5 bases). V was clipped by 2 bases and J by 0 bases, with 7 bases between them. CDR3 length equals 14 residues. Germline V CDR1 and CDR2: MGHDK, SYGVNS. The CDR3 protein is CASSEQGSNYGYTF. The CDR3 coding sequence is TGTGCCAGCAGTGAACAGGGTTCTAACTATGGCTACACCTTC.

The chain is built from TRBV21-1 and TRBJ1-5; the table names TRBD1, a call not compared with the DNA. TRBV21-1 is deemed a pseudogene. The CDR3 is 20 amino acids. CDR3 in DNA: TGTGCCAGCAGCAAAGATTGGTTTTTGGGGACACCCCAAGAGAGGCAGCCCCAGCATTTT. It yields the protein CASSKDWFLGTPQERQPQHF.

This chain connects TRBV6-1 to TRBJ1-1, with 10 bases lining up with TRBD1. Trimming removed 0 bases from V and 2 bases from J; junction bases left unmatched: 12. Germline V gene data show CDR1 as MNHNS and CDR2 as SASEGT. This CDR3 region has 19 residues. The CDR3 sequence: CASSEALLGTGEVNTEAFF. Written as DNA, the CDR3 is TGTGCCAGCAGTGAAGCGCTTCTAGGGACAGGGGAAGTAAACACTGAAGCTTTCTTT.

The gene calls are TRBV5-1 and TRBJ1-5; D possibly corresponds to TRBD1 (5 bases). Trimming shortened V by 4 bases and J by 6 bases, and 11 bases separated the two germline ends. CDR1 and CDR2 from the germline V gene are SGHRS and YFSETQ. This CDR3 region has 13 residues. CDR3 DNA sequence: TGCGCCAGCAGCGTAGGGGTGGGTCAGCCCCAGCATTTT. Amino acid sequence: CASSVGVGQPQHF.

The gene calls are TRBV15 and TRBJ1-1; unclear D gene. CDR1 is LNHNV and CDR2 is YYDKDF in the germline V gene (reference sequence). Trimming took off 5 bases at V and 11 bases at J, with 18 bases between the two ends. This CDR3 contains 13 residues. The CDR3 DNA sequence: TGTGCCACCAGCCCTTCCCCTGTCCCGGGGGCTTTCTTT. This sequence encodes CATSPSPVPGAFF.

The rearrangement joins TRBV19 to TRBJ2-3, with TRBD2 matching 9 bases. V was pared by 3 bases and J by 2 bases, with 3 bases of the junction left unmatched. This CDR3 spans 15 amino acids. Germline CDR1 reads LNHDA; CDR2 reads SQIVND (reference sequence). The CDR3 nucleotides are TGTGCCAGTAGTATCCTAGCGGGAAACACAGATACGCAGTATTTT. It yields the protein CASSILAGNTDTQYF.